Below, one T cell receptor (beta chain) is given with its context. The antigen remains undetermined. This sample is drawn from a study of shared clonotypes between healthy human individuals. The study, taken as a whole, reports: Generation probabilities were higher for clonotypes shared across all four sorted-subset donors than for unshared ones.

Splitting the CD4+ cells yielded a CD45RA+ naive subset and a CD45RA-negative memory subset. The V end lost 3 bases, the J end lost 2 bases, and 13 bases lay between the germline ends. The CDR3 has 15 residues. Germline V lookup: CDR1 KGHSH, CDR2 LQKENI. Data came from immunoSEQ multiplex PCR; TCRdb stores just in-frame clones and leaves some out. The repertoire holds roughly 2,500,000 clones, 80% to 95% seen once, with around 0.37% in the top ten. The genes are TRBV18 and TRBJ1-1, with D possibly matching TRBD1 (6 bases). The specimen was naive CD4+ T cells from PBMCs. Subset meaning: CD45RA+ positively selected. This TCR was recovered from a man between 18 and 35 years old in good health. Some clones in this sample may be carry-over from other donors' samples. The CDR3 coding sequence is TGTGCCAGCTCACCCTCGGTAGGGGGAAACACTGAAGCTTTCTTT. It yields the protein CASSPSVGGNTEAFF.